These 23 T cell receptor beta chains originate from one sample sequenced in a study of OX40 agonist ivuxolimab in advanced cancers. Sequencing was performed with immunoSEQ multiplex PCR; in TCRdb, only in-frame clones are kept and a portion is missing. The table records 65,000 to 85,000 clones, around 86% of them present only once. The sample in question was CD4+ or CD8+ T cells sorted from blood, obtained in a trial of the OX40 agonist ivuxolimab. The receptors originated from an adult with an advanced solid tumor such as melanoma, head and neck, liver or kidney cancer.

The chain couples TRBV30 to TRBJ2-3, with D maybe TRBD2 (5 bases). The V and J ends lost 2 bases and 6 bases respectively, with 9 bases between them. This CDR3 region has 12 residues. CDR1 GTSNPN and CDR2 SVGIG come from the germline V gene (reference sequence). Here the CDR3 DNA reads TGTGCCTGGAGTCCCTCGGGGGATACGCAGTATTTT. Translating it yields CAWSPSGDTQYF.

Details on this clone: Within the sample, other DNA sequences also encode this same CDR3. The rearrangement joins TRBV27 to TRBJ1-5; the D is unclear. V was trimmed by 6 bases and J by 4 bases, leaving 16 bases between them. This CDR3 contains 15 residues. Germline V lookup: CDR1 MNHEY, CDR2 SMNVEV (reference sequence). CDR3 DNA: TGTGCCAGCAGATCGGCACAGTCCCTAAATCAGCCCCAGCATTTT. Encoded protein: CASRSAQSLNQPQHF.

This chain links TRBV30 with TRBJ1-3; D is unclear. This CDR3 region has 14 residues. Germline V gene lookup returns CDR1 GTSNPN and CDR2 SVGIG (reference sequence). With 7 bases removed from V and 2 bases from J, the gap between germline ends came to 15 bases. Here the CDR3 DNA reads TGTGCCTCGTTAAAATCCAGGACTGGAAACACCATATATTTT. Translated: CASLKSRTGNTIYF.

This clone was detected a few times. V and J are TRBV5-8 and TRBJ1-1; D might be TRBD1 (5 bases). Germline-derived CDR1 and CDR2 are SGHTS and YDEGEE. The length of the CDR3 is 15 residues. Trimming took 4 bases from V and 0 from J, leaving 13 bases between them. The CDR3 protein is CASSMDTPMNTEAFF. In DNA, the CDR3 is TGTGCCAGCAGCATGGACACCCCTATGAACACTGAAGCTTTCTTT.

Only a few counts were recorded for this clone. V usage is TRBV28 and J usage is TRBJ2-2; 9 bases align to TRBD2. There are 15 residues in the CDR3. Per the germline V gene, CDR1 is MDHEN and CDR2 is SYDVKM. V lost 6 bases and J lost 4; bases outside the gene matches: 6. The CDR3 coding sequence is TGTGCCAGCAGCCGATCTAGCGGGGCCACCGGGGAGCTGTTTTTT. Protein sequence: CASSRSSGATGELFF.

J is TRBJ2-2 and V is TRBV11-3; 7 nucleotides line up with TRBD2. The CDR3 spans 18 residues. J was trimmed by 4 bases and V by 5 bases; bases with no gene match: 16. The germline V gene encodes CDR1 SGHNT and CDR2 YENEEA. CDR3: CASSPRQAGDGGTGELFF. The CDR3 DNA follows: TGTGCCAGCAGCCCTCGCCAGGCGGGGGACGGAGGCACCGGGGAGCTGTTTTTT.

CDR3 bases: TGTGCCAGCAGCCCATGGGAGGCAGAGACCCAGTACTTC. Residues: CASSPWEAETQYF. The J gene is TRBJ2-5, the V gene TRBV14; perhaps TRBD2 as D (6 bases). The CDR3 contains 13 residues. Germline CDR1 reads SGHDN; CDR2 reads FVKESK. V was clipped by 4 bases and J by 4 bases, with 10 bases between them.

The chain carries TRBV18 and TRBJ1-4; no clear D. The CDR3 length is 14 residues. Germline CDR1 reads KGHSH; CDR2 reads LQKENI. V was cut by 3 bases and J by 4 bases, with 9 bases left in between. The CDR3, as DNA: TGTGCCAGCTCACCTCCGGACCTTAATGAAAAACTGTTTTTT. Protein sequence: CASSPPDLNEKLFF.

The V gene is TRBV6-5, the J gene TRBJ1-5; D remains ambiguous. The CDR3 contains 12 residues. The V end lost 2 bases, the J end lost 7 bases, and 6 bases lay between the germline ends. Looked up from germline, CDR1 is MNHEY and CDR2 is SVGAGI. CDR3 DNA: TGTGCCAGCAGTTACGTTGGGCAGCCCCAGCATTTT. Protein product: CASSYVGQPQHF.

This clone came up a few times. As DNA, the CDR3 is TGTGCCAGCAGCTTGGGACTAGCGGGGGGCCGTGGGAAGACCCAGTACTTC. Translated, it gives CASSLGLAGGRGKTQYF. The V gene is TRBV5-6, the J gene TRBJ2-5; 13 positions match TRBD2. CDR1 and CDR2 (germline): SGHDT, YYEEEE. Trimming took 0 bases from V and 6 from J; bases not matched to a gene: 8. The CDR3 is made up of 17 amino acids.

This clone was observed a single time. The chain is built from TRBV30 and TRBJ2-7; possible D gene TRBD2, 5 bases. The V gene lost 1 base and the J gene lost 0 bases, with 16 bases spanning the gap. From germline, CDR1 is GTSNPN and CDR2 SVGIG (reference sequence). This CDR3 is built from 16 residues. The CDR3 DNA follows: TGTGCCTGGAGTGGTAGCGTTGGAAAAAACTCCTACGAGCAGTACGTC. This gives the protein CAWSGSVGKNSYEQYV.

The genes are TRBV7-9 and TRBJ2-1, with 10 bases lining up with TRBD1. Trimming removed 7 bases from V and 6 bases from J; junction bases left unmatched: 12. Germline V CDR1 and CDR2: SEHNR, FQNEAQ (reference sequence). The CDR3 length is 16 residues. The CDR3 DNA sequence: TGTGCCAGCACCCCTAGGGGGACAGGGGAGGGCAATGAGCAGTTCTTC. Residues: CASTPRGTGEGNEQFF. The whole variable domain, filled in from reference TRBV7-9 and TRBJ2-1, reads DTGVSQNPRHKITKRGQNVTFRCDPISEHNRLYWYRQTLGQGPEFLTYFQNEAQLEKSRLLSDRFSAERPKGSFSTLEIQRTEQGDSAMYLCASTPRGTGEGNEQFFGPGTRLTVL.

CDR3: CASSKMANRYEQYV. The CDR3 coding sequence is TGTGCCAGCAGCAAAATGGCGAACCGCTACGAGCAGTACGTC. This chain joins TRBV21-1 and TRBJ2-7. TRBV21-1 is described as a pseudogene. CDR3 size: 14 residues.

Remarks on this clone: This CDR3 is also generated by other DNA sequences in the sample. This chain links TRBV19 with TRBJ1-5; 7 bases line up with TRBD1. The CDR3 consists of 13 residues. Germline V gene data show CDR1 as LNHDA and CDR2 as SQIVND (reference sequence). The V gene end was trimmed by 3 bases and the J gene end by 5 bases; junction bases not matched to a gene: 1. In DNA, the CDR3 is TGTGCCAGTAGTATCCAGGGGGATCAGCCCCAGCATTTT. It encodes CASSIQGDQPQHF. Variable domain in full (rest from reference TRBV19 and TRBJ1-5): DGGITQSPKYLFRKEGQNVTLSCEQNLNHDAMYWYRQDPGQGLRLIYYSQIVNDFQKGDIAEGYSVSREKKESFPLTVTSAQKNPTAFYLCASSIQGDQPQHFGDGTRLSIL.

This chain uses TRBV9 with TRBJ2-3, with no clear D. The V end lost 4 bases, the J end lost 2 bases, and 11 bases lay between the germline ends. Germline CDR1 SGDLS, CDR2 YYNGEE. The CDR3 loop spans 14 amino acids. The CDR3 DNA is TGTGCCAGCAGCAAGGACGTTTTCACAGATACGCAGTATTTT. As protein: CASSKDVFTDTQYF. The full variable domain, rest sourced from reference TRBV9 and TRBJ2-3, is DSGVTQTPKHLITATGQRVTLRCSPRSGDLSVYWYQQSLDQGLQFLIQYYNGEERAKGNILERFSAQQFPDLHSELNLSSLELGDSALYFCASSKDVFTDTQYFGPGTRLTVL.

The chain recombines TRBV7-2 with TRBJ1-6, with D possibly TRBD1 on 5 matching bases. V shed 3 bases and J shed 10 bases, with 16 bases lying between them. The length of the CDR3 is 15 residues. CDR1 and CDR2 (germline): SGHTA, FQGNSA. The CDR3 protein is CASSFLGRAESPLHF. The CDR3, as DNA: TGTGCCAGCAGCTTTCTCGGCAGGGCCGAATCACCCCTCCACTTT.

This chain joins TRBV5-5 and TRBJ2-7; D is unclear. Germline CDR1 SGHKS, CDR2 YYEKEE (reference sequence). This CDR3 is 14 amino acids long. The V end lost 4 bases, the J end lost 1 base, and 12 bases lay between the germline ends. The CDR3 protein is CASSGLTGSYEQYV. CDR3 nucleotide sequence: TGTGCCAGCAGCGGGCTAACTGGTTCCTACGAGCAGTACGTC.

The V gene is TRBV5-6, the J gene TRBJ1-1; D may be TRBD1 (5 bases). The CDR3 covers 16 residues. The V gene lost 3 bases and the J gene lost 0 bases, with 15 bases spanning the gap. Germline V gene data show CDR1 as SGHDT and CDR2 as YYEEEE. The chain's CDR3 is CASSSRGGGMNTEAFF. In DNA, the CDR3 is TGTGCCAGCAGCTCCCGGGGCGGAGGGATGAACACTGAAGCTTTCTTT. The full variable domain, with the rest looked up from reference TRBV5-6 and TRBJ1-1, is DAGVTQSPTHLIKTRGQQVTLRCSPKSGHDTVSWYQQALGQGPQFIFQYYEEEERQRGNFPDRFSGHQFPNYSSELNVNALLLGDSALYLCASSSRGGGMNTEAFFGQGTRLTVV.

In its sample, this clone was seen a few times. The chain joins TRBV4-3 to TRBJ2-6; 10 nucleotides match TRBD1. The J segment lost 1 base and the V segment lost 3 bases, leaving 9 bases of the junction unmatched. The CDR3 is 19 amino acids. CDR1 LGHNA and CDR2 YSLEER come from the germline V gene. The CDR3 spells CASSQKTGTGASGANVLTF. The CDR3 region has the DNA TGCGCCAGCAGCCAGAAGACCGGGACAGGGGCATCTGGGGCCAACGTCCTGACTTTC.

The rearrangement links TRBV7-8 to TRBJ2-1; 8 bases map to TRBD2. The CDR3 totals 15 residues. The germline V gene encodes CDR1 SGHVS and CDR2 FQNEAQ. The V and J ends lost 3 bases and 7 bases, in that order; junction bases with no gene match: 8. CDR3 amino acids: CASSFYGGAKNEQFF. For the CDR3, the DNA is TGTGCCAGCAGCTTCTACGGGGGGGCCAAAAATGAGCAGTTCTTC. The full variable domain, its missing parts supplied by reference TRBV7-8 and TRBJ2-1, is GAGVSQSPRYKVAKRGQDVALRCDPISGHVSLFWYQQALGQGPEFLTYFQNEAQLDKSGLPSDRFFAERPEGSVSTLKIQRTQQEDSAVYLCASSFYGGAKNEQFFGPGTRLTVL.

The chain combines TRBV6-1 with TRBJ1-5, with 9 bases aligning to TRBD1. With 0 bases clipped from V and 4 bases from J, the junction kept 7 bases outside the gene matches. The germline CDR1 and CDR2 sequences are MNHNS and SASEGT. CDR3 length: 17 amino acids. CDR3 in amino acids: CASSEARTGGTNQPQHF. In DNA form, the CDR3 reads TGTGCCAGCAGTGAAGCGAGAACAGGGGGCACAAATCAGCCCCAGCATTTT.

This rearrangement joins TRBV27 to TRBJ2-1; D is undetermined. Between the trimmed V and J ends, which lost 4 bases and 2 bases, there was a span of 12 bases. This CDR3 is 15 amino acids long. CDR1 and CDR2 (germline): MNHEY, SMNVEV (reference sequence). The CDR3 DNA reads TGTGCCAGCAGTTATGATCAGGTACCCTACAATGAGCAGTTCTTC. Translated, it gives CASSYDQVPYNEQFF.

This chain uses TRBV21-1 with TRBJ2-3. TRBV21-1 is recorded as a pseudogene. This CDR3 spans 17 amino acids. The CDR3 DNA follows: TGTGCCAAGAGAATGGCCCGCGGACGAAGGGTTCCAGATACGCAGTATTTT. Translated, it gives CAKRMARGRRVPDTQYF.